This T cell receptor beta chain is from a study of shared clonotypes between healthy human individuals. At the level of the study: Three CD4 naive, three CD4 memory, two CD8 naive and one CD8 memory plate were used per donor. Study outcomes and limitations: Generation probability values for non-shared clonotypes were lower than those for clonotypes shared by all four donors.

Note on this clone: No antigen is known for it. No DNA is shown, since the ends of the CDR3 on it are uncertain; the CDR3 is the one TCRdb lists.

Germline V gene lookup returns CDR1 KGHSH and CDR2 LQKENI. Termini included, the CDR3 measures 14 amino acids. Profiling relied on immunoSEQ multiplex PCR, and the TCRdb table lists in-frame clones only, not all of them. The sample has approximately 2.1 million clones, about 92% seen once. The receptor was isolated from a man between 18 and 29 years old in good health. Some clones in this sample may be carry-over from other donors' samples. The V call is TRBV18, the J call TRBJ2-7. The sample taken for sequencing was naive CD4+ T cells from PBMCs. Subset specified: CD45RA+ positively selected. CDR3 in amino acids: CASSSGQAVFEQYF.